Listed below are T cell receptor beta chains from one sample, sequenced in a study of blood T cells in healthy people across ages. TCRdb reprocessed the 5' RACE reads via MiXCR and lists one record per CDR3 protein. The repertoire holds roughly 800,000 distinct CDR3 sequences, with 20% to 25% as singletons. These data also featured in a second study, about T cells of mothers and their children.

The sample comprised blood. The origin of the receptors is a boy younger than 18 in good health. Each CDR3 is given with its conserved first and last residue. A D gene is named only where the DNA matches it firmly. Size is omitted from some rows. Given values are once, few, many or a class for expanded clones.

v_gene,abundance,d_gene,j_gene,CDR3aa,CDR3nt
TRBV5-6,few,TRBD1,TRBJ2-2,CASSPRQGRELFF,TGTGCCAGCAGCCCGAGACAGGGCCGGGAGCTGTTTTTT
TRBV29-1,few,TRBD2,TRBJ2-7,CSVEYGHLAGDDEQYF,TGCAGCGTTGAATACGGCCATTTAGCGGGGGACGACGAGCAGTACTTC
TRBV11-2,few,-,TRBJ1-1,CASSSGFGGPGTEAFF,TGTGCCAGCAGCTCGGGGTTTGGGGGGCCAGGCACTGAAGCTTTCTTT
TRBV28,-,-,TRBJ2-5,CASSSPQQGRFETQYF,TGTGCCAGCAGTTCCCCTCAACAGGGAAGGTTCGAGACCCAGTACTTC
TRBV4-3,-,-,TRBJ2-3,CASSTNRGTDTQYF,TGCGCCAGCAGCACCAACAGGGGCACAGATACGCAGTATTTT
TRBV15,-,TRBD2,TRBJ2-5,CATKLAGPEETQYF,TGTGCCACCAAACTAGCGGGTCCGGAAGAGACCCAGTACTTC
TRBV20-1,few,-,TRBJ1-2,CSARVQGPNYGYTF,TGCAGTGCTAGAGTTCAAGGCCCGAACTATGGCTACACCTTC
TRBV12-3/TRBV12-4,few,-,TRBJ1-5,CASSPTSSNQPQHF,TGTGCCAGCAGCCCCACAAGTAGCAATCAGCCCCAGCATTTT
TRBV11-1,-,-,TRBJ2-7,CASSGTASSYEQYF,TGTGCCAGCAGCGGGACCGCAAGCTCCTACGAGCAGTACTTC
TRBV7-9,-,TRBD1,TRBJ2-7,CASSPRTGLAYEQYF,TGTGCCAGCAGCCCCAGGACAGGGTTAGCCTACGAGCAGTACTTC
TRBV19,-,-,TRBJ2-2,CASSTTSNTGELFF,TGTGCCAGTAGTACTACTAGTAACACCGGGGAGCTGTTTTTT
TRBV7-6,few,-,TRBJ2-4,CASSHGPKNIQYF,TGTGCCAGCAGCCACGGACCCAAAAACATTCAGTACTTC
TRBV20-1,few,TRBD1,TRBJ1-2,CSAPLPGQGNGYTF,TGCAGTGCTCCCCTTCCGGGACAGGGCAATGGCTACACCTTC
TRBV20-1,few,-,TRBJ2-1,CSAQGRGVPYNEQFF,TGCAGTGCTCAGGGGCGAGGGGTCCCCTACAATGAGCAGTTCTTC
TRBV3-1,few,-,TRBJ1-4,CASSQPATNEKLFF,TGTGCCAGCAGCCAACCAGCAACTAATGAAAAACTGTTTTTT
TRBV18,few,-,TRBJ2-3,CASSSTHTDTQYF,TGTGCCAGCTCTTCAACACACACAGATACGCAGTATTTT
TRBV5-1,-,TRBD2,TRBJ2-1,CASSLNPSGRTDEQFF,TGCGCCAGCAGCCTAAATCCTAGCGGGAGGACGGATGAGCAGTTCTTC
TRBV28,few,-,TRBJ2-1,CASSSGTHGGNEQFF,TGTGCCAGCAGCTCCGGGACCCACGGTGGGAATGAGCAGTTCTTC
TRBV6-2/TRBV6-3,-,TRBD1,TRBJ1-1,CASSYVTGGTEAFF,TGTGCCAGCAGTTACGTGACAGGGGGCACTGAAGCTTTCTTT
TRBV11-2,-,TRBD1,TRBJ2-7,CASSLEGTGIPSCEQYF,TGTGCCAGCAGCTTAGAAGGGACAGGGATTCCATCCTGCGAGCAGTACTTC
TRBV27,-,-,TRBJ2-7,CANSLSLFYEQYF,TGTGCCAACAGTTTATCGCTCTTCTACGAGCAGTACTTC
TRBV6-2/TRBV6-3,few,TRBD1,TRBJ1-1,CASRGDRPWAFF,TGTGCCAGCAGGGGGGACAGGCCGTGGGCTTTCTTT
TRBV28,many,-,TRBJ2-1,CASRPGLSNEQFF,TGTGCCAGCAGGCCGGGACTTTCAAATGAGCAGTTCTTC
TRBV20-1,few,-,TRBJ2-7,CSGSDSSYEQYF,TGCAGTGGATCGGACTCCTCCTACGAGCAGTACTTC
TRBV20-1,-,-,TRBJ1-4,CSARASQGYEKLFF,TGCAGTGCTAGAGCGAGCCAGGGATATGAAAAACTGTTTTTT
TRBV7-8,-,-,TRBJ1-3,CASSPRPGSGNTIYF,TGTGCCAGCAGCCCTAGACCCGGCTCTGGAAACACCATATATTTT
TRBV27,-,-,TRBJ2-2,CASRELQRRGGELFF,TGTGCCAGCAGAGAACTCCAACGACGTGGCGGGGAGCTGTTTTTT
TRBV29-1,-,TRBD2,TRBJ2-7,CSVVREGLYEQYF,TGCAGCGTTGTGCGGGAGGGCCTCTACGAGCAGTACTTC
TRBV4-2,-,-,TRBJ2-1,CASSQDPSGTAYNEQLF,TGTGCCAGCAGCCAGGATCCTTCCGGGACGGCCTACAATGAGCAGCTCTTC
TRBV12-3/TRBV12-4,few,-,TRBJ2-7,CASSGETSYEQYF,TGTGCCAGCTCGGGGGAGACCAGCTACGAGCAGTACTTC
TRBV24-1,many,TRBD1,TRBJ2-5,CATSDLNRGRQETQYF,TGTGCCACCAGTGATTTGAACAGGGGACGGCAAGAGACCCAGTACTTC
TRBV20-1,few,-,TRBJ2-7,CSARKNRFSGSSYEQYF,TGCAGTGCCCGGAAGAACAGGTTCTCAGGGAGCTCCTACGAGCAGTACTTC
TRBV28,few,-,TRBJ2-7,CASKRRDSVYEQYF,TGTGCCAGCAAAAGGCGGGACAGCGTCTACGAGCAGTACTTC
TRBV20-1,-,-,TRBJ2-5,CSGGARAQETQYF,TGCAGTGGTGGGGCCAGGGCACAAGAGACCCAGTACTTC
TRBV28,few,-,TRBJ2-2,CASSLPAAGELFF,TGTGCCAGCAGTTTACCTGCGGCCGGGGAGCTGTTTTTT
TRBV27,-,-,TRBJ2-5,CASSLYDLRRETQYF,TGTGCCAGCAGTCTTTATGACCTTCGACGGGAGACCCAGTACTTC
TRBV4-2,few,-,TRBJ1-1,CASSQAPGRTEAFF,TGTGCCAGCAGCCAAGCGCCAGGGCGGACTGAAGCTTTCTTT
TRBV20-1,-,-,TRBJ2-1,CSALGDLGNEQFF,TGCAGTGCTTTAGGAGACCTGGGCAATGAGCAGTTCTTC
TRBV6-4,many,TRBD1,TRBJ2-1,CASSDSGQGNNEQFF,TGTGCCAGCAGTGATTCGGGACAGGGGAACAATGAGCAGTTCTTC
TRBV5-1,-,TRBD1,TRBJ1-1,CASSRDRAMNTEAFF,TGCGCCAGCAGCCGGGACAGGGCGATGAACACTGAAGCTTTCTTT
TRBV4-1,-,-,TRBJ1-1,CASSQEQLNTEAFF,TGCGCCAGCAGCCAAGAACAGTTGAACACTGAAGCTTTCTTT
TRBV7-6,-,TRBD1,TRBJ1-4,CASSEDREHEKLFF,TGTGCCAGCAGCGAAGACAGGGAACACGAAAAACTGTTTTTT
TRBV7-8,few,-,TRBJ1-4,CASSLWGVNEKLFF,TGTGCCAGCAGCTTATGGGGGGTCAATGAAAAACTGTTTTTT
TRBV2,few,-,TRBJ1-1,CASSADPEGTEAFF,TGTGCCAGCAGCGCTGACCCAGAGGGCACTGAAGCTTTCTTT
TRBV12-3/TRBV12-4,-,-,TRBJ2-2,CASIKDSFTGELFF,TGTGCCAGCATCAAGGACAGCTTCACCGGGGAGCTGTTTTTT
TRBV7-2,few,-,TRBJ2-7,CASSMDSYSVPYEQYF,TGTGCCAGCAGCATGGACAGCTATTCTGTCCCCTACGAGCAGTACTTC
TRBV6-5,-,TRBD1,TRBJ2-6,CASSSYQGAAGANVLTF,TGTGCCAGCAGTTCATACCAGGGGGCCGCTGGGGCCAACGTCCTGACTTTC
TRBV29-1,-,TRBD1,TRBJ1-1,CSGGQNPKGTEAFF,TGCAGCGGGGGACAGAACCCAAAGGGCACTGAAGCTTTCTTT
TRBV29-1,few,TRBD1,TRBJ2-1,CSVGGQVAYNEQFF,TGCAGCGTTGGGGGACAGGTAGCCTACAATGAGCAGTTCTTC
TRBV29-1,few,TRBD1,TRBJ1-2,CSVLQGVRNYGYTF,TGCAGCGTTCTCCAGGGGGTGAGGAACTATGGCTACACCTTC